The sample holds a few counts of the clone carrying this T cell receptor (beta chain). Its antigen is undetermined. This specimen comes from a study of blood T cells in healthy people across ages. At the level of the study: Template switching captured about one barcoded beta molecule per two T cells.

Study-wide findings and caveats: Without sorted subsets, naive and antigen-experienced compartments could not be conclusively compared. Age advanced and TCR beta diversity per million T cells fell, roughly linearly.

This CDR3 region has 14 residues. Trimming removed 5 bases at V and 2 bases at J, with 13 bases between. The V gene's germline CDR1 is MDHEN and CDR2 SYDVKM. Using a J-beta primer mix together with a sample-barcoded 5' primer, a second PCR was run for roughly 6 to 11 cycles. MiXCR, applied by TCRdb to the 5' RACE reads, yields one record per CDR3 protein. The repertoire consists of about 1.4 million distinct CDR3 sequences, with approximately 63% occurring once and the leading ten covering roughly 6.3%. Material for sequencing was blood. The J gene is TRBJ2-7, the V gene TRBV28, with D possibly being TRBD1 (5 bases). This TCR derives from a man between 18 and 35 years old in good health. In nucleotides, the CDR3 is TGTGCCAGCAGTCCCCCCGGACATCCCTACGAGCAGTACTTC. Its translation: CASSPPGHPYEQYF.